A single sample gave rise to the 23 T cell receptor beta chains below, sequenced in a study of neurological immune-mediated disorders. TCRdb reprocessed the 5' RACE reads via MiXCR and lists one record per CDR3 protein. The data show approximately 44,000 distinct CDR3 sequences, 4.5% to 7% seen once. The sequenced material came from CD4+ T cells from blood. The receptors derive from a woman under 30 with multiple sclerosis.

This clonotype appeared once. This chain joins TRBV19 and TRBJ1-2, with D perhaps TRBD1 (5 bases). CDR3 size: 15 residues. Trimming removed 3 bases from V and 4 bases from J, with 15 bases in between. Germline values: CDR1 LNHDA, CDR2 SQIVND (reference sequence). The DNA of the CDR3 is TGTGCCAGTAGTATTTCCACAGGCATTCTCTATGGCTACACCTTC. Translating it yields CASSISTGILYGYTF.

This clonotype was detected ten times or more. The chain has TRBV20-1 and TRBJ1-2; D may be TRBD1 (6 bases). The V gene lost 2 bases and the J gene lost 5 bases, with 15 bases spanning the gap. This CDR3 is 14 amino acids long. The germline gives CDR1 DFQATT, CDR2 SNEGSKA (reference sequence). CDR3 sequence (DNA): TGCAGTGCTAGATTCGCCCCGGGGACATATGGCTACACCTTC. This sequence encodes CSARFAPGTYGYTF.

This clonotype was counted many times. The rearrangement joins TRBV6-2 or TRBV6-3 to TRBJ1-1; 8 nucleotides line up with TRBD1. Germline CDR1 reads MNHEY; CDR2 reads SVGEGT. The junction had 9 bases not matched to a gene; V was cut back by 2 bases and J by 4 bases. The CDR3 is 16 residues long. CDR3 sequence: CASSYRQGTRFTEAFF. The DNA of the CDR3 is TGTGCCAGCAGTTACCGACAGGGGACGAGGTTCACTGAAGCTTTCTTT.

This clonotype was found many times. The chain has TRBV7-3 and TRBJ1-2; TRBD1 is a possible D gene (5 bases). The germline gives CDR1 SGHTA, CDR2 FQGTGA. CDR3 length: 15 amino acids. Trimming removed 1 base from V and 0 bases from J, with 9 bases in between. The CDR3 bases are TGTGCCAGCAGCTTAAACAGGCTTACTAACTATGGCTACACCTTC. Its translation: CASSLNRLTNYGYTF.

This clonotype was detected many times. The genes are TRBV18 and TRBJ2-7; 9 positions agree with TRBD1. V shed 0 bases and J 2 bases; nucleotides not matched to a gene: 8. The CDR3 is made up of 17 amino acids. CDR1 KGHSH and CDR2 LQKENI come from the germline V gene. CDR3 in DNA: TGTGCCAGCTCACCACCGGGGACAGGGAGGGTCCCCTACGAGCAGTACTTC. Protein sequence: CASSPPGTGRVPYEQYF.

This clonotype was observed at least ten times. V and J are TRBV7-9 and TRBJ2-3, with TRBD2 matching 8 bases. The CDR3 has 15 amino acids. Germline loops: CDR1 SEHNR, CDR2 FQNEAQ (reference sequence). Germline trimming cut 5 bases from V and 3 bases from J; bases unmatched to any gene: 7. CDR3 sequence: CASSHSSGGTDTQYF. The CDR3 DNA sequence: TGTGCCAGCAGCCATTCCTCGGGAGGGACAGATACGCAGTATTTT.

In this sample, this clonotype turned up many times. This rearrangement joins TRBV12-3 or TRBV12-4 to TRBJ2-1, with D uncertain. Trimming shortened V by 7 bases and J by 3 bases, and 13 bases separated the two germline ends. The length of the CDR3 is 14 residues. The CDR3 DNA reads as TGTGCCAGCAACCCCTTCAACAGCTACAATGAGCAGTTCTTC. Translated, it gives CASNPFNSYNEQFF.

This clonotype was observed many times. The chain's CDR3 is CSARSWSQDYGYTF. The CDR3 nucleotides read TGCAGTGCTAGGTCGTGGTCGCAGGACTATGGCTACACCTTC. V usage is TRBV20-1 and J usage is TRBJ1-2; no firm D call. CDR1 is DFQATT and CDR2 is SNEGSKA in the germline V gene (reference sequence). V was cut by 3 bases and J by 3 bases, with 14 bases left in between. This CDR3 has 14 amino acids.

The chain carries TRBV20-1 and TRBJ2-3; D unclear. V lost 5 bases and J 0 bases, leaving 12 bases between the germline ends. Germline CDR1 reads DFQATT; CDR2 reads SNEGSKA (reference sequence). This CDR3 has 14 residues. The CDR3 spells CSAWTIQSTDTQYF. In DNA form, the CDR3 reads TGCAGTGCTTGGACCATCCAGAGCACAGATACGCAGTATTTT.

This sequence joins TRBV5-6 and TRBJ1-5; D ambiguous. Germline V gene data show CDR1 as SGHDT and CDR2 as YYEEEE. Trimming cost V 3 bases and J 7 bases, with 8 bases left between them. The CDR3 has 12 residues. DNA for the CDR3: TGTGCCAGCAGCTCGTTCGGCCAGCCCCAGCATTTT. The encoded protein is CASSSFGQPQHF.

The chain joins TRBV3-1 to TRBJ2-1, with a weak D call TRBD2 (6 bases). CDR1 is LGHDT, CDR2 YNNKEL, per germline (reference sequence). This CDR3 has 13 amino acids. Trimming pared 6 bases from V and 8 bases from J, leaving 14 bases between. The DNA of the CDR3 is TGTGCCAGCAGGTCCCTCGGAGGGGATGAGCAGTTCTTC. Translating it yields CASRSLGGDEQFF.

This chain connects TRBV12-3 or TRBV12-4 to TRBJ2-2, with D possibly being TRBD1 (6 bases). This CDR3 contains 14 residues. The germline V and J ends were trimmed by 5 bases and 1 base, with 8 bases remaining between them. DNA for the CDR3: TGTGCCAGCAGTCAGACAGGGAACACCGGGGAGCTGTTTTTT. It codes for CASSQTGNTGELFF.

This clonotype was detected ten times or more. The DNA for the CDR3 is TGCAGTGCTAGACGTCAGGGGGCGCGGGGAAACACCATATATTTT. Amino acid sequence: CSARRQGARGNTIYF. This sequence joins TRBV20-1 and TRBJ1-3; 8 bases agree with TRBD1. V lost 2 bases to trimming and J lost 4 bases; unmatched junction nucleotides: 7. This CDR3 contains 15 residues. Germline V gene lookup returns CDR1 DFQATT and CDR2 SNEGSKA (reference sequence).

This clonotype came up a few times. The chain employs TRBV3-1 and TRBJ2-2, with D hard to call. The CDR3 has 13 residues. From germline, CDR1 is LGHDT and CDR2 YNNKEL (reference sequence). V lost 0 bases, J lost 13 bases, and 12 bases lay in between. The CDR3 DNA reads TGTGCCAGCAGCCAAGAGAGTGGGCGGCGGCTGTTTTTT. Encoded protein: CASSQESGRRLFF.

This clonotype has at least ten counts. Here the CDR3 DNA reads TGTGCCAGCAGCCCAAGCGGGAACACCGGGGAGCTGTTTTTT. Translation: CASSPSGNTGELFF. This sequence joins TRBV12-3 or TRBV12-4 and TRBJ2-2; a weak D match, TRBD2 (5 bases). The CDR3 extends over 14 amino acids. Trimming stripped 6 bases from V and 1 base from J, with 9 bases between.

The table lists this clonotype with many counts. V usage is TRBV19 and J usage is TRBJ1-2; 7 bases line up with TRBD1. This CDR3 is 13 amino acids long. Germline-derived CDR1 and CDR2 are LNHDA and SQIVND (reference sequence). The V and J ends lost 6 bases and 5 bases, in that order; junction bases with no gene match: 6. CDR3 in DNA: TGTGCCAGTAGAGGACAGGAGAATTATGGCTACACCTTC. It encodes CASRGQENYGYTF.

This clonotype appeared many times. The CDR3 reads CASSRTQGLAGVLWFF. The DNA for the CDR3 is TGTGCCAGCAGCAGAACCCAGGGACTAGCGGGGGTACTTTGGTTCTTC. This chain connects TRBV2 to TRBJ2-1, with 14 bases lining up with TRBD2. With V trimmed by 6 bases and J by 15 bases, 16 bases remained unmatched. From germline, CDR1 is SNHLY and CDR2 FYNNEI. This CDR3 has 16 amino acids.

This clonotype has a count of ten or more. The CDR3 spells CSARSSNQPQHF. The DNA of the CDR3 is TGCAGTGCTAGGAGTAGCAATCAGCCCCAGCATTTT. The rearrangement links TRBV20-1 to TRBJ1-5, with no clear D. The length of the CDR3 is 12 residues. The germline gives CDR1 DFQATT, CDR2 SNEGSKA (reference sequence). The V end was cut by 3 bases, the J end by 0 bases, with 3 bases between.

This clonotype was seen repeatedly, ten times or more. V usage is TRBV5-1 and J usage is TRBJ2-7; D gene unclear. V shed 1 base and J shed 2 bases, with 10 bases lying between them. Looked up from germline, CDR1 is SGHRS and CDR2 is YFSETQ. The CDR3 totals 14 residues. The CDR3 DNA follows: TGCGCCAGCAGCTTGAGTGCAGGAACCTACGAGCAGTACTTC. This gives the protein CASSLSAGTYEQYF.

This clonotype was counted many times. The rearrangement uses TRBV5-1 and TRBJ2-3; D is undetermined. Germline-derived CDR1 and CDR2 are SGHRS and YFSETQ. Trimming removed 1 base from V and 4 bases from J, with 10 bases in between. This CDR3 has 14 amino acids. The CDR3 DNA sequence: TGCGCCAGCAGCTTGCCTAGGATGGCAGATACGCAGTATTTT. It codes for CASSLPRMADTQYF.

This clonotype was detected many times. Germline is not matched at one junction end, which may reflect a read error. This chain connects TRBV3-1 to TRBJ1-1, with 8 bases that match TRBD1. The V gene's germline CDR1 is LGHDT and CDR2 YNNKEL (reference sequence). The CDR3 extends over 13 amino acids. The CDR3 loop is CASSQITGGRGRF. The DNA for the CDR3 is TGTGCCAGCAGCCAAATAACAGGGGGAAGAGGGCGTTTT.

This clonotype was seen at least ten times. The genes are TRBV20-1 and TRBJ2-5; D may be TRBD1 or TRBD2 (5 bases each). V lost 0 bases and J 5 bases, leaving 16 bases between the germline ends. The CDR3 has 15 residues. CDR1 and CDR2 (germline): DFQATT, SNEGSKA (reference sequence). In DNA form, the CDR3 reads TGCAGTGCTAGAGACGGGACGGCGGTAGGGGAGACCCAGTACTTC. This encodes CSARDGTAVGETQYF.

This clonotype was picked up a small number of times. The rearrangement links TRBV12-5 to TRBJ2-5; 7 bases agree with TRBD1. CDR1 and CDR2 from the germline V gene are LGHNT and FRNRAP. J lost 5 bases, V lost 3 bases, and 15 bases had no gene match. The length of the CDR3 is 17 residues. In nucleotides, the CDR3 is TGTGCTAGTGGTTTCAGGTCGGACAGGTGGAGATCGGAGACCCAGTACTTC. Its translation is CASGFRSDRWRSETQYF.